This entry is about one TCR beta chain. Amplification used 60 Vbeta primers and 13 Jbeta primers. Study processing details: Roughly 81 million unique TCR beta chains, 9 million to 11 million shared, were counted in a later analysis. Assay used: immunoSEQ multiplex PCR; TCRdb lists only in-frame clones, some missing. The V and J calls and clone size come from that table; D and trimming were worked out from the DNA. This table has 160,000 or so clones, around 88% appearing once. The sample belongs to a study of cytomegalovirus exposure and HLA in healthy donors. Study details: The study's early data release held about 85 million unique TCRs from HLA-typed donors.

All the people who gave samples were healthy bone marrow donors. At the time of sampling, donors were nominally healthy, though unrecorded immune exposures were likely. V lost 3 bases to trimming and J lost 4 bases, with 24 bases between them. This CDR3 is 18 amino acids long. Germline V gives CDR1 MDHEN, CDR2 SYDVKM. This chain uses TRBV28 with TRBJ2-5; tentatively, D is TRBD2 (6 bases). Sequencing used PBMCs. This clonotype was sampled from a woman under 40 in good health and CMV-seronegative. As DNA, the CDR3 is TGTGCCAGCAGTTTCTCTCTGACGGGAGAGTCGGGCGGAGAGACCCAGTACTTC. Amino acid sequence: CASSFSLTGESGGETQYF. The whole variable domain, filled in from reference TRBV28 and TRBJ2-5, reads DVKVTQSSRYLVKRTGEKVFLECVQDMDHENMFWYRQDPGLGLRLIYFSYDVKMKEKGDIPEGYSVSREKKERFSLILESASTNQTSMYLCASSFSLTGESGGETQYFGPGTRLLVL.